Listed below are T cell receptor beta chains from one sample, sequenced in a study of beta chain features in type 1 diabetes. Some clones are missing from TCRdb's copy, which holds only in-frame ones; the method was immunoSEQ multiplex PCR. The sample carries 150,000 to 200,000 clones, approximately 9% recorded once. The sample taken for sequencing was central memory CD4+ T cells from blood. These receptors all stem from a woman under 30 with type 1 diabetes. Each CDR3 is given with its conserved first and last residue. Each record gives: J gene, clone size, V gene, CDR3 protein. Some rows mark clone size as missing; the rest say once, few, many or name a class of expanded clone.

J: TRBJ1-5; size: .; V: TRBV2; CDR3: CASRPDGTGVDSNQPQHF
J: TRBJ2-3; size: few; V: TRBV7-2; CDR3: CASSSRGGRTTDTQYF
J: TRBJ2-7; size: .; V: TRBV2; CDR3: CASSELRSPRGGEQYF
J: TRBJ2-2; size: few; V: TRBV4-3; CDR3: CASSHDKQGANTGELFF
J: TRBJ2-5; size: .; V: TRBV9; CDR3: CASSVPTGGLETQYF
J: TRBJ2-7; size: .; V: TRBV7-9; CDR3: CASSLGSLYEQYF
J: TRBJ2-7; size: .; V: TRBV4-2; CDR3: CASSQEGTGGGEQYF
J: TRBJ1-5; size: few; V: TRBV2; CDR3: CASSELRQPQHF
J: TRBJ2-1; size: few; V: TRBV7-2; CDR3: CASSLNPSGGAAAEQFF
J: TRBJ2-1; size: .; V: TRBV7-2; CDR3: CASSLLAGLREQFF
J: TRBJ2-1; size: few; V: TRBV19; CDR3: CASSLSRDREWNEQFF
J: TRBJ1-3; size: .; V: TRBV7-2; CDR3: CASSRGPGNTIYF
J: TRBJ2-5; size: few; V: TRBV4-2; CDR3: CASSQDRQTGTQYF
J: TRBJ2-6; size: .; V: TRBV5-1; CDR3: CASSAGGASGANVLTF